This entry is about one T cell receptor (beta chain). Its target is not known. These data come from a study of vaccination and CD4 T cells after COVID-19. The overall study: Convalescent patients gave post-COVID blood a median approximately 100 days post-diagnosis, range 35 to 161.

V lost 5 bases, J lost 5 bases, and 22 bases lay in between. This CDR3 region has 16 residues. Germline V CDR1 and CDR2: DFQATT, SNEGSKA (reference sequence). Scientists ran DNA taken from cultured CD4+ T cells through the Oncomine TCR Beta short-read assay for sequencing. Each CDR3 protein gets one entry after TCRdb re-called the PCR reads with MiXCR. In the table there are under 30,000 distinct CDR3 sequences, roughly 34% of which are singletons. Regarding time point: late sampling 161 to 241 days after vaccination in a few convalescent patients. The treatment is: approximately 10-day PBMC culture with coronavirus spike peptide pools or control peptides (ViraFEST assay). PBMCs, plated at 2 million to 2.5 million per well, were grown in the presence of approximately 9.5 IU/ml IL-2 and roughly 9.6 ug/ml peptide pools.

The TCR comes from a human donor who had recovered from COVID-19. This specimen was CD4+ T cells from blood, cultured in vitro, taken about 7 months after SARS-CoV-2 vaccination. The V call is TRBV20-1, the J call TRBJ1-5, with a weak D call TRBD1 (6 bases). Here the CDR3 reads CSAPTRGQGGDQPQHF. The CDR3 DNA sequence: TGCAGTGCTCCAACTCGGGGGCAGGGTGGGGATCAGCCCCAGCATTTT.